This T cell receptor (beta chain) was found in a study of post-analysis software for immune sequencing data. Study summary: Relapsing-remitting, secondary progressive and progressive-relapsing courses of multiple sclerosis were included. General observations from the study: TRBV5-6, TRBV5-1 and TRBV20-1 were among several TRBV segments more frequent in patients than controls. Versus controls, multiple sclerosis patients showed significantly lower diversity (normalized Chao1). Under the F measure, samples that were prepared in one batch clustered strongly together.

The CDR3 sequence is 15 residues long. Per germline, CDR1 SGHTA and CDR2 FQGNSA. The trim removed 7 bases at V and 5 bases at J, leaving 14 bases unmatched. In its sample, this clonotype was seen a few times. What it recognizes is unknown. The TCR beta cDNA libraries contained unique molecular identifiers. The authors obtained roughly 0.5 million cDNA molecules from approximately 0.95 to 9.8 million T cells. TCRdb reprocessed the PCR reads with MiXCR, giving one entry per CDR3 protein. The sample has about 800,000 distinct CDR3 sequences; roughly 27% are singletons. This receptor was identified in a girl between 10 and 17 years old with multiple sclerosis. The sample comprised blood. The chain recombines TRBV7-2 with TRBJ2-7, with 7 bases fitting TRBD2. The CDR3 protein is CASILSGSATHEQYF. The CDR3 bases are TGTGCCAGCATCCTTAGCGGGTCAGCCACCCACGAGCAGTACTTC.